A selection of T cell receptor beta chains follows, all from one sample in a study of cytomegalovirus exposure and HLA in healthy donors. Some clones are missing from TCRdb's copy, which holds only in-frame ones; the method was immunoSEQ multiplex PCR. The data contain some 110,000 clones, more than 85% of them singletons. The sequenced sample consisted of PBMCs. Receptors were obtained from a man between 18 and 29 years old in good health and CMV-seropositive. The CDR3 runs from the conserved cysteine through the conserved F or W. A D gene is named only where the DNA matches it firmly. Some rows have no size entry. The others give once, few or many, or a class for an expanded clone.

13	NA	TRBD1	TRBV29-1	TRBJ1-1	CSARAPQGAEAFF	TGCAGCGCCCGGGCCCCTCAGGGGGCTGAAGCTTTCTTT
15	NA	TRBD2	TRBV14	TRBJ2-3	CASSLYERGGDTQYF	TGTGCCAGCAGCCTATATGAGCGGGGGGGAGATACGCAGTATTTT
17	NA	TRBD2	TRBV4-2	TRBJ2-3	CASSHSETSGGADTQYF	TGTGCCAGCAGCCACTCGGAGACTAGCGGGGGGGCAGATACGCAGTATTTT
14	once	NA	TRBV10-3	TRBJ1-1	CAVRGSDTNTEAFF	TGTGCCGTTAGGGGAAGTGATACGAACACTGAAGCTTTCTTT
14	NA	NA	TRBV10-2	TRBJ1-2	CASSEAGVDYGYTF	TGCGCCAGCAGTGAGGCGGGGGTCGACTATGGCTACACCTTC
15	once	NA	TRBV7-8	TRBJ2-3	CASSLPPGLLDTQYF	TGTGCCAGCAGCTTACCCCCGGGACTGCTGGATACGCAGTATTTT
14	NA	NA	TRBV9	TRBJ1-3	CASSVDRAGNTIYF	TGTGCCAGCAGCGTAGACAGGGCTGGAAACACCATATATTTT
15	NA	NA	TRBV7-2	TRBJ2-2	CASSLYRDTTGELFF	TGTGCCAGCAGCTTATACCGGGACACCACCGGGGAGCTGTTTTTT
14	NA	NA	TRBV6-5	TRBJ2-7	CASSYMTGAYEQYF	TGTGCCAGCAGTTACATGACAGGAGCCTACGAGCAGTACTTC
13	NA	NA	TRBV5-4	TRBJ1-1	CASSLGPNTEAFF	TGTGCCAGCAGCTTGGGGCCGAACACTGAAGCTTTCTTT
15	NA	NA	TRBV18	TRBJ1-1	CASSPAEFMNTEAFF	TGTGCCAGCTCACCAGCAGAATTCATGAACACTGAAGCTTTCTTT
17	once	NA	TRBV5-1	TRBJ2-5	CASSPAFGGKFRETQYF	TGCGCCAGCAGCCCCGCGTTCGGAGGGAAATTTAGAGAGACCCAGTACTTC
17	NA	NA	TRBV7-9	TRBJ2-1	CASSSNGEPSSYNEQFF	TGTGCCAGCAGCTCAAACGGGGAACCTAGCTCCTACAATGAGCAGTTCTTC
12	NA	NA	TRBV15	TRBJ1-5	CAIGGAIQPQHF	TGTGCCATCGGGGGGGCGATTCAGCCCCAGCATTTT
16	few	NA	TRBV7-2	TRBJ2-7	CASSSTGGVLSYEQYF	TGTGCCAGCAGCTCTACAGGGGGGGTACTCTCCTACGAGCAGTACTTC
16	NA	NA	TRBV12-2	TRBJ1-6	CASRFYPTGDDSPLHF	TGTGCAAGTCGCTTTTACCCGACAGGGGATGATTCACCCCTCCACTTT
20	NA	NA	TRBV2	TRBJ2-2	CASSPEGDKTRMKNTGELFF	TGTGCCAGCAGTCCGGAAGGGGATAAGACAAGAATGAAGAACACCGGGGAGCTGTTTTTT
15	NA	TRBD2	TRBV15	TRBJ2-5	CATSRFSRGEETQYF	TGTGCCACCAGCAGATTTAGCCGGGGGGAAGAGACCCAGTACTTC
12	NA	NA	TRBV11-2	TRBJ2-5	CASRRVQETQYF	TGTGCCAGCAGGAGAGTGCAAGAGACCCAGTACTTC
18	NA	NA	TRBV25-1	TRBJ2-3	CAQQSTGPGLSVTDTQYF	TGTGCCCAGCAGTCCACTGGCCCCGGACTTTCCGTTACAGATACGCAGTATTTT
14	NA	TRBD2	TRBV13	TRBJ2-1	CASSVGGGYNEQFF	TGTGCCAGCAGTGTCGGGGGGGGCTACAATGAGCAGTTCTTC
16	NA	NA	TRBV27	TRBJ1-6	CASSPSLWGRNSPLHF	TGTGCCAGCAGTCCGTCCCTTTGGGGGCGCAATTCACCCCTCCACTTT
15	NA	TRBD1	TRBV4-2	TRBJ1-6	CASSSRDRDNSPLHF	TGTGCCAGCAGCTCCCGGGACAGGGATAATTCACCCCTCCACTTT
15	NA	TRBD1	TRBV7-2	TRBJ2-3	CASRLTGGAADTQYF	TGTGCCAGCAGGCTAACAGGGGGCGCAGCAGATACGCAGTATTTT
15	NA	NA	TRBV5-8	TRBJ2-3	CASSFRPQGTDTQYF	TGTGCCAGCAGCTTTAGACCCCAGGGCACAGATACGCAGTATTTT
17	NA	NA	TRBV28	TRBJ1-2	CASSLSSGQLVMYGYTF	TGTGCCAGCAGTTTGTCCAGTGGACAGTTGGTTATGTACGGCTACACCTTC
17	NA	NA	TRBV5-6	TRBJ1-1	CASSLYPGQSMNTEAFF	TGTGCCAGCAGCTTGTATCCTGGACAGTCCATGAACACTGAAGCTTTCTTT
15	NA	TRBD2	TRBV14	TRBJ2-5	CASSLAGGRQETQYF	TGTGCCAGCAGCCTGGCGGGGGGGCGTCAAGAGACCCAGTACTTC
14	NA	NA	TRBV19	TRBJ1-5	CASSPGGMGQPQHF	TGTGCCAGTAGTCCCGGAGGGATGGGTCAGCCCCAGCATTTT
16	NA	NA	TRBV15	TRBJ1-4	CATSSQLSGAGEKLFF	TGTGCCACCAGCTCCCAATTATCAGGGGCGGGCGAAAAACTGTTTTTT
16	NA	TRBD2	TRBV7-9	TRBJ2-3	CASSLGGGLVTDTQYF	TGTGCCAGCAGCTTAGGCGGGGGTCTGGTCACAGATACGCAGTATTTT
14	NA	TRBD2	TRBV10-3	TRBJ2-7	CAISEQRGASEQYF	TGTGCCATCAGTGAGCAGCGGGGGGCGAGCGAGCAGTACTTC
13	NA	NA	TRBV2	TRBJ2-1	CASMSDSYNEQFF	TGTGCCAGCATGAGCGATTCCTACAATGAGCAGTTCTTC
15	NA	NA	TRBV7-9	TRBJ1-3	CASSLMRATGNTIYF	TGTGCCAGCAGCTTAATGCGAGCTACTGGAAACACCATATATTTT
16	NA	TRBD2	TRBV28	TRBJ2-2	CASSLIAGGLTGELFF	TGTGCCAGCAGTTTAATAGCGGGGGGGCTTACCGGGGAGCTGTTTTTT
16	NA	NA	TRBV2	TRBJ2-3	CASRETGTPSTDTQYF	TGTGCCAGCAGGGAGACCGGGACTCCTTCCACAGATACGCAGTATTTT
15	NA	TRBD2	TRBV6-4	TRBJ2-3	CASSETSGGTDTQYF	TGTGCCAGCAGTGAGACTAGCGGGGGGACAGATACGCAGTATTTT